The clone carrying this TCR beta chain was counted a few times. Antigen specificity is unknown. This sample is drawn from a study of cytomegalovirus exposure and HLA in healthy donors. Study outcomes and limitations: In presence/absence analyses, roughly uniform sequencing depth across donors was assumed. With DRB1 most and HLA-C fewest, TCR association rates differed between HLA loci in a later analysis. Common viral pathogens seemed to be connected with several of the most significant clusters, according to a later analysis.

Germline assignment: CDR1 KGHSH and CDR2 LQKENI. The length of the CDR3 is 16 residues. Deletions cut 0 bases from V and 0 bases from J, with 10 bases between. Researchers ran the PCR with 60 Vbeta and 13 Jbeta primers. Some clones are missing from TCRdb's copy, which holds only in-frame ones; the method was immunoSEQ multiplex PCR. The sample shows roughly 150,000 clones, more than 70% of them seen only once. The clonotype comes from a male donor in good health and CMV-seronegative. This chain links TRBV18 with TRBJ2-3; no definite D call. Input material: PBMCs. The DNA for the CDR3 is TGTGCCAGCTCACCACCGAGGCAGTCTAGCACAGATACGCAGTATTTT. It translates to CASSPPRQSSTDTQYF.